The clone carrying this TCR beta chain was seen only once. The record originates from a study of blood T cell repertoires in COVID-19. Study background: PBMCs, B-cell-depleted T cells, or T cells were the source of the cDNA or gDNA that made up the material.

Per the authors' pipeline: How many nucleated cells were present was estimated from reference gene primer amplification. Profiled with immunoSEQ multiplex PCR; TCRdb holds only in-frame clones, not every one. The D gene and trimming were derived from the DNA, and the V and J assignments and clone size from that table. The profile shows some 210,000 clones, approximately 88% of them singletons. J gave up 2 bases and V 4 bases, and 6 bases lay outside the gene matches. This CDR3 is built from 15 residues. CDR1 and CDR2 from the germline V gene are SEHNR and FQNEAQ (reference sequence). The study recruited people aged about 18 to 95 years across about two dozen US areas.

The sample comprised PBMCs or T cells enriched from blood (not recorded which). The origin of this receptor is a man aged 18 to 30 with acute COVID-19. This chain connects TRBV7-9 to TRBJ2-7, with 9 bases aligning to TRBD1. This CDR3 is CASSSFGDRAYEQYF. The DNA for the CDR3 is TGTGCCAGCAGCTCATTCGGGGACAGGGCCTACGAGCAGTACTTC.